This passage covers 21 T cell receptor beta chains from one sample sequenced in a study of STAT3 mutations in large granular lymphocyte leukemia. Study-wide points: At least one immunodominant TCR beta clonotype appeared in every T-cell large granular lymphocyte leukemia patient.

These receptors' antigens are unknown. The repertoire was sequenced with immunoSEQ multiplex PCR; TCRdb's copy has only in-frame clones and lacks some. Among roughly 30,000 clones listed, about 80% were seen once. Sequenced: peripheral blood mononuclear cells. The source of these receptors is a woman aged 50 to 60 with T-cell large granular lymphocyte leukemia. Some clones in this sample may be carry-over from other donors' samples.

This rearrangement joins TRBV15 to TRBJ1-5, with D unclear. There are 13 residues in the CDR3. Germline-derived CDR1 and CDR2 are LNHNV and YYDKDF (reference sequence). Trimming stripped 7 bases from V and 3 bases from J, with 10 bases between. This CDR3 is CATTEGLNQPQHF. For the CDR3, the DNA is TGTGCCACCACGGAAGGGCTCAATCAGCCCCAGCATTTT.

This clone showed up just once. The chain is built from TRBV6-5 and TRBJ2-7, with 7 nucleotides matching TRBD1. From germline, CDR1 is MNHEY and CDR2 SVGAGI. J lost 0 bases, V lost 6 bases, and 8 bases had no gene match. The CDR3 loop spans 15 amino acids. DNA for the CDR3: TGTGCCAGCAGCCGACCGGGACAGAGCTCCTACGAGCAGTACTTC. Encoded protein: CASSRPGQSSYEQYF.

The chain joins TRBV13 to TRBJ2-7; 12 bases agree with TRBD2. The V gene's germline CDR1 is PRHDT and CDR2 FYEKMQ (reference sequence). The CDR3 has 16 residues. Trimming removed 2 bases from V and 6 bases from J; junction bases left unmatched: 8. CDR3 nucleotide sequence: TGTGCCAGCAGCTTATTACTAGCGGGAGGAATCGGCGAGCAGTACTTC. Protein: CASSLLLAGGIGEQYF. Supplemented by reference TRBV13 and TRBJ2-7, the full variable domain reads AAGVIQSPRHLIKEKRETATLKCYPIPRHDTVYWYQQGPGQDPQFLISFYEKMQSDKGSIPDRFSAQQFSDYHSELNMSSLELGDSALYFCASSLLLAGGIGEQYFGPGTRLTVT.

The chain links TRBV19 to TRBJ1-5; D gene ambiguous. Germline CDR1 and CDR2: LNHDA and SQIVND (reference sequence). V was shortened by 4 bases and J by 7 bases, with 8 bases between the two germline ends. This CDR3 is built from 12 residues. In nucleotides, the CDR3 is TGTGCCAGTAGTAGAAGGTTACAGCCCCAGCATTTT. It translates to CASSRRLQPQHF.

This clone was detected only once. V and J are TRBV5-1 and TRBJ2-3; tentative D call: TRBD2 (5 bases). Germline CDR1 SGHRS, CDR2 YFSETQ. Trimming took 3 bases from V and 5 from J, leaving 7 bases between them. This CDR3 has 12 amino acids. Here the CDR3 reads CASSWAGDTQYF. The CDR3 DNA sequence: TGCGCCAGCAGCTGGGCGGGAGATACGCAGTATTTT.

This clone came up a few times. Other DNA sequences from this sample encode an identical CDR3 as well. The V call is TRBV29-1, the J call TRBJ1-5; no clear D gene. V lost 5 bases to trimming and J lost 3 bases, with 11 bases between them. This CDR3 has 13 residues. Germline CDR1 SQVTM, CDR2 ANQGSEA. CDR3 nucleotides: TGCAGCGTTCGCGACAACTACAATCAGCCCCAGCATTTT. Protein sequence: CSVRDNYNQPQHF.

CDR3 amino acids: CASSPQGSRLDGYTF. The CDR3 DNA reads TGTGCCAGCTCACCGCAGGGGTCTCGGCTGGATGGCTACACCTTC. The rearrangement joins TRBV18 to TRBJ1-2; a possible D gene is TRBD1 (6 bases). V lost 3 bases, J lost 6 bases, and 17 bases lay in between. The CDR3 loop spans 15 amino acids. From germline, CDR1 is KGHSH and CDR2 LQKENI.

This clone was counted between two and nine times. The genes are TRBV27 and TRBJ1-2, with 8 bases lining up with TRBD1. The CDR3 spans 16 residues. Germline CDR1 is MNHEY and CDR2 is SMNVEV (reference sequence). V lost 4 bases, J lost 0 bases, and 7 bases stayed unmatched. CDR3 sequence: CASSSTGDEANYGYTF. The CDR3 DNA is TGTGCCAGCAGTTCGACAGGGGATGAAGCTAACTATGGCTACACCTTC.

The chain combines TRBV28 with TRBJ1-1; 8 bases match TRBD1. The CDR3 runs 14 residues. The ends lost 3 bases at V and 10 bases at J; junction bases unmatched: 10. Germline V gives CDR1 MDHEN, CDR2 SYDVKM. The CDR3 nucleotides are TGTGCCAGCAGTTTGTACTTACAGGGGGGGGGAGCTTTCTTT. The encoded protein is CASSLYLQGGGAFF.

The chain carries TRBV4-2 and TRBJ2-1; 11 positions agree with TRBD2. This CDR3 has 15 amino acids. The germline gives CDR1 LGHNA, CDR2 YNFKEQ. The ends lost 2 bases at V and 5 bases at J; junction bases unmatched: 2. For the CDR3, the DNA is TGTGCCAGCAGCCAACCGGGACTAGCGGACAATGAGCAGTTCTTC. It codes for CASSQPGLADNEQFF.

This chain joins TRBV5-1 and TRBJ2-5; 15 bases match TRBD2. The CDR3 covers 17 residues. Germline V gene lookup returns CDR1 SGHRS and CDR2 YFSETQ. The V gene end was trimmed by 7 bases and the J gene end by 4 bases; junction bases not matched to a gene: 11. The CDR3 protein is CASRTSGRAALTETQYF. CDR3 sequence (DNA): TGCGCCAGCCGGACTAGCGGGAGGGCCGCTTTAACAGAGACCCAGTACTTC.

The chain recombines TRBV27 with TRBJ2-5; unclear D gene. CDR1 and CDR2 (germline): MNHEY, SMNVEV (reference sequence). The ends were cut back, 3 bases at V and 1 base at J, with 6 bases in the middle. This CDR3 is 13 amino acids long. The CDR3 nucleotides are TGTGCCAGCAGTTTTCGGGTCCAAGAGACCCAGTACTTC. Protein product: CASSFRVQETQYF.

This clone has more than one count but fewer than ten. V is TRBV28 and J is TRBJ1-5; D is uncertain. Germline CDR1 is MDHEN and CDR2 is SYDVKM. Trimming stripped 6 bases from V and 4 bases from J, with 4 bases between. CDR3 length: 11 amino acids. DNA of the CDR3: TGTGCCAGCAGAAGTAATCAGCCCCAGCATTTT. Its translation: CASRSNQPQHF.

The sample holds one count of this clone. The V gene is TRBV7-3, the J gene TRBJ2-2; possibly TRBD1 or TRBD2 for D (5 bases each). The germline V and J ends were trimmed by 5 bases and 2 bases, with 9 bases remaining between them. CDR3 size: 14 residues. The germline V gene encodes CDR1 SGHTA and CDR2 FQGTGA. The CDR3 spells CASSRDANTGELFF. The CDR3 DNA is TGTGCCAGCAGCCGGGACGCCAACACCGGGGAGCTGTTTTTT.

The genes are TRBV7-3 and TRBJ2-3; TRBD2 matches at 9 bases. The germline gives CDR1 SGHTA, CDR2 FQGTGA. The CDR3 contains 14 residues. The trim removed 6 bases at V and 11 bases at J, leaving 12 bases unmatched. CDR3 in DNA: TGTGCCAGCAGACCCTCTAGCGGGGCCTCTCTGCAGTATTTT. It translates to CASRPSSGASLQYF.

This rearrangement joins TRBV27 to TRBJ1-4, with unresolved D. CDR3 size: 13 residues. Trimming took off 8 bases at V and 8 bases at J, with 15 bases between the two ends. Looked up from germline, CDR1 is MNHEY and CDR2 is SMNVEV (reference sequence). CDR3 protein: CASRPLSQEKLFF. CDR3 nucleotide sequence: TGTGCCAGCCGTCCGCTCTCTCAAGAAAAACTGTTTTTT. Complete variable domain (other parts from reference TRBV27 and TRBJ1-4): EAQVTQNPRYLITVTGKKLTVTCSQNMNHEYMSWYRQDPGLGLRQIYYSMNVEVTDKGDVPEGYKVSRKEKRNFPLILESPSPNQTSLYFCASRPLSQEKLFFGSGTQLSVL.

The chain combines TRBV28 with TRBJ1-2, with a possible D match to TRBD1 (6 bases). This CDR3 has 15 residues. Germline V gene data show CDR1 as MDHEN and CDR2 as SYDVKM. The V end lost 5 bases, the J end lost 4 bases, and 17 bases lay between the germline ends. CDR3 residues: CASSQGGDQIYGYTF. The CDR3 region has the DNA TGTGCCAGCAGTCAAGGGGGGGACCAAATCTATGGCTACACCTTC.

The chain recombines TRBV29-1 with TRBJ2-7; TRBD1 is a possible D gene (7 bases). CDR3 length: 14 residues. Per germline, CDR1 SQVTM and CDR2 ANQGSEA. Deletions cut 5 bases from V and 6 bases from J, with 20 bases between. The CDR3 coding sequence is TGCAGCGTTTCTGGGGGAGGACAGGTGGGCGAGCAGTACTTC. This gives the protein CSVSGGGQVGEQYF.

CDR3 amino acids: CASSDPGQLYYGYTF. For the CDR3, the DNA is TGTGCCAGCAGTGACCCCGGACAGCTATACTATGGCTACACCTTC. V gene TRBV2 combines with J gene TRBJ1-2; D may be TRBD1 (6 bases). Germline loops: CDR1 SNHLY, CDR2 FYNNEI. Trimming left V 3 bases short and J 3 bases short, with 14 bases between. CDR3 length equals 15 residues. Variable domain in full (rest from reference TRBV2 and TRBJ1-2): EPEVTQTPSHQVTQMGQEVILRCVPISNHLYFYWYRQILGQKVEFLVSFYNNEISEKSEIFDDQFSVERPDGSNFTLKIRSTKLEDSAMYFCASSDPGQLYYGYTFGSGTRLTVV.

The chain has TRBV7-9 and TRBJ2-1; TRBD2 matches at 11 bases. Trimming at V came to 4 bases and at J to 6 bases, leaving 8 bases not matched to a gene. CDR1 and CDR2 from the germline V gene are SEHNR and FQNEAQ (reference sequence). The CDR3 has 16 residues. The DNA of the CDR3 is TGTGCCAGCAGCTCACTAGCGGGAGTTCCCCTCAATGAGCAGTTCTTC. This gives the protein CASSSLAGVPLNEQFF.

The chain joins TRBV18 to TRBJ1-1; 7 bases align to TRBD1. Germline CDR1 and CDR2: KGHSH and LQKENI. This CDR3 contains 14 residues. After removal of 4 bases from V and 0 bases from J, the junction contained 2 bases not matched to a gene. CDR3 residues: CASSQDRMNTEAFF. As DNA, the CDR3 is TGTGCCAGCTCACAGGACAGGATGAACACTGAAGCTTTCTTT.